The source of this T cell receptor (beta chain) is a study of blood T cell repertoires in COVID-19. This clone was counted between two and nine times. Sequencing was performed with immunoSEQ multiplex PCR; in TCRdb, only in-frame clones are kept and a portion is missing. This sample has about 140,000 clones, with around 81% found just once. The CDR3 contains 15 residues. With 3 bases removed from V and 0 bases from J, the gap between germline ends came to 10 bases. Germline loops: CDR1 SGDLS, CDR2 YYNGEE. The chain has TRBV9 and TRBJ1-3; D is perhaps TRBD1 (6 bases). This sequence originates from a human donor in a cohort sampled during active COVID-19. Sequencing was carried out using peripheral blood. The CDR3 loop is CASSDRAGSGNTIYF. Written as DNA, the CDR3 is TGTGCCAGCAGCGACAGGGCGGGCTCTGGAAACACCATATATTTT.